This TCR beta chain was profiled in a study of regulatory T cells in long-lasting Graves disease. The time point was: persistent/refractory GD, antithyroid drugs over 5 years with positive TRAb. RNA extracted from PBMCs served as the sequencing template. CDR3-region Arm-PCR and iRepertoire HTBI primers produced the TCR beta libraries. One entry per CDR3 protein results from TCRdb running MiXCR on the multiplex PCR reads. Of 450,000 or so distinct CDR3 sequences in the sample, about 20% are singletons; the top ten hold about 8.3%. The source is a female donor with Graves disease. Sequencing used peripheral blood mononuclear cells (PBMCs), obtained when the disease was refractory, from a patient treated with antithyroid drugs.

The CDR3 sequence is CASSFDRYGGYEQYF. The CDR3 coding sequence is TGCGCCAGCAGCTTCGACAGGTATGGGGGTTACGAGCAGTACTTC. The chain links TRBV5-1 to TRBJ2-7; weak D call: TRBD1 (6 bases). Trimming stripped 2 bases from V and 4 bases from J, with 16 bases between. The CDR3 spans 15 residues. In germline, CDR1 is SGHRS, CDR2 YFSETQ.